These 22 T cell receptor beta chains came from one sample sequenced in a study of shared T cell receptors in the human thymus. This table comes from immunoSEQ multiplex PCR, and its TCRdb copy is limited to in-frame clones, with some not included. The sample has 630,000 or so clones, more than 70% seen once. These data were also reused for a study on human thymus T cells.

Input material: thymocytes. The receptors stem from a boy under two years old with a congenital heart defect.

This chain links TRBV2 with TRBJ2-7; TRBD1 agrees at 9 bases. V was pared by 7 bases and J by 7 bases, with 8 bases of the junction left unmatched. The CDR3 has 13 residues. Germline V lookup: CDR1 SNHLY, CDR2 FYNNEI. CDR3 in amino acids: CASKGTGTFEQYF. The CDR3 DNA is TGTGCCAGCAAAGGGACAGGGACGTTTGAGCAGTACTTC.

This CDR3 reads CASSDLHRDYLDNEQFF. The CDR3 nucleotides are TGTGCCAGCAGCGACCTACACCGGGACTACCTTGACAATGAGCAGTTCTTC. The rearrangement uses TRBV11-2 and TRBJ2-1, with TRBD2 matching over 7 bases. Germline loops: CDR1 SGHAT, CDR2 FQNNGV. This CDR3 is 17 amino acids long. The J segment lost 5 bases and the V segment lost 5 bases, leaving 15 bases of the junction unmatched. The full variable domain, completed using reference TRBV11-2 and TRBJ2-1, is EAGVAQSPRYKIIEKRQSVAFWCNPISGHATLYWYQQILGQGPKLLIQFQNNGVVDDSQLPKDRFSAERLKGVDSTLKIQPAKLEDSAVYLCASSDLHRDYLDNEQFFGPGTRLTVL.

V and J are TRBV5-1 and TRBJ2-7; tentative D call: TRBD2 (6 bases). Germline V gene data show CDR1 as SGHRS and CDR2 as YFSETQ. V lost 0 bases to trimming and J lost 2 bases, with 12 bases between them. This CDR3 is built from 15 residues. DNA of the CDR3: TGCGCCAGCAGCTTGGCTGTGGAGGGCCCCTACGAGCAGTACTTC. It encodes CASSLAVEGPYEQYF.

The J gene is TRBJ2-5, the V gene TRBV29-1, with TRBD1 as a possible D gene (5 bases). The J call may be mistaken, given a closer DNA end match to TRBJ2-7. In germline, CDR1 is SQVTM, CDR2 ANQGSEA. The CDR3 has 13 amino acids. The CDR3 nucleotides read TGCAGCGTTGAAGATACCAGGGCTGGCGAGCAGTACTTC. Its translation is CSVEDTRAGEQYF.

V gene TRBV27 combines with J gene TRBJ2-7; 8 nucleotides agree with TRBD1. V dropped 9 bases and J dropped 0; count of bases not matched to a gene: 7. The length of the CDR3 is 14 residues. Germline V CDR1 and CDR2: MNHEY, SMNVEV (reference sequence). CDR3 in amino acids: CARRPTGDSYEQYF. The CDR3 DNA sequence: TGTGCCAGAAGACCGACAGGGGACTCCTACGAGCAGTACTTC.

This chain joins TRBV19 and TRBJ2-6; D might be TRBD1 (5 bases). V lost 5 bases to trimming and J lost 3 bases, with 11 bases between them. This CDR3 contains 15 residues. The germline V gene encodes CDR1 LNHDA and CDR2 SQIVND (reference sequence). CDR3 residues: CASSSQDFGANVLTF. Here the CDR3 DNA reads TGTGCCAGTAGTTCACAGGATTTTGGGGCCAACGTCCTGACTTTC.

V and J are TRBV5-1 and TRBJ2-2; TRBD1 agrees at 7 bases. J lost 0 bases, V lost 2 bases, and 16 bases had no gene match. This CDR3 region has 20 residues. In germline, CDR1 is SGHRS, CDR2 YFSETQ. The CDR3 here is CASSFKGQVRLFANTGELFF. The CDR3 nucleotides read TGCGCCAGCAGCTTCAAAGGACAGGTTAGACTTTTTGCGAACACCGGGGAGCTGTTTTTT.

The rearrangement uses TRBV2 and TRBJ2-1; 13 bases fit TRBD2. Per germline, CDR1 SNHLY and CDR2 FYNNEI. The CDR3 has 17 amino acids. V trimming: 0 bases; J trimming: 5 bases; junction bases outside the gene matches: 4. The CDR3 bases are TGTGCCAGCAGTGAAGCGGGGACTAGCGGGGCGCACAATGAGCAGTTCTTC. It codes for CASSEAGTSGAHNEQFF.

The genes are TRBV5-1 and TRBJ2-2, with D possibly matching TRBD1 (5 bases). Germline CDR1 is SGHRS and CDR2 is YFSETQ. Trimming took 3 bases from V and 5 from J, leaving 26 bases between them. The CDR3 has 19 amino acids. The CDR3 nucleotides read TGCGCCAGCAGCTGGCTGTTCAGGGATCCATTTTTCGGGACCGGGGAGCTGTTTTTT. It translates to CASSWLFRDPFFGTGELFF.

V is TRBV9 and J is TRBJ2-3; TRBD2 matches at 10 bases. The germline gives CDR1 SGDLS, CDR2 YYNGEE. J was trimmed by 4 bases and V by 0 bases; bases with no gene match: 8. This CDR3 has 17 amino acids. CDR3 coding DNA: TGTGCCAGCAGCGTAGGAAAGCGGGAGGGCCTGGCAGATACGCAGTATTTT. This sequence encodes CASSVGKREGLADTQYF.

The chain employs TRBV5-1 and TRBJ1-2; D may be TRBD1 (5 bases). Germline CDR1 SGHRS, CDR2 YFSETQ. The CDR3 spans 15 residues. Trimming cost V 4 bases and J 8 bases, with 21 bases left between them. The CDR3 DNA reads TGCGCCAGCAGCCCATCCCGGGGAGGGAGGGACGGCTACACCTTC. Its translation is CASSPSRGGRDGYTF.

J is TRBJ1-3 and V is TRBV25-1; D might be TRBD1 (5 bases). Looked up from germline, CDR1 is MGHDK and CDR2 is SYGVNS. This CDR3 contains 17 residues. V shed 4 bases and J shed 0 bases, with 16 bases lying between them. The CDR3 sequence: CASSGYRQNSSGNTIYF. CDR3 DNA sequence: TGTGCCAGCAGTGGCTACAGACAGAACAGCTCTGGAAACACCATATATTTT.

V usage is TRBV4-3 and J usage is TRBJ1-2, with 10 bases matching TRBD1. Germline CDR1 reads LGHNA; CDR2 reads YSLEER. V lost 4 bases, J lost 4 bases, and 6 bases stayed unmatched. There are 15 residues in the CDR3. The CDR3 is CASSPGRTGGYGYTF. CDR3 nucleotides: TGCGCCAGCAGCCCTGGCCGGACAGGGGGCTATGGCTACACCTTC.

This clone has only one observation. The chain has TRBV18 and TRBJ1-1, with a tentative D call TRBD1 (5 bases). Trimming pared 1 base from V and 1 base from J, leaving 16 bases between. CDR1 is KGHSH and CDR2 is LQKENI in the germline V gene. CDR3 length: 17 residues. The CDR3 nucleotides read TGTGCCAGCTCACCACGGGCAGGGAAGGAAGAGAACACTGAAGCTTTCTTT. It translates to CASSPRAGKEENTEAFF.

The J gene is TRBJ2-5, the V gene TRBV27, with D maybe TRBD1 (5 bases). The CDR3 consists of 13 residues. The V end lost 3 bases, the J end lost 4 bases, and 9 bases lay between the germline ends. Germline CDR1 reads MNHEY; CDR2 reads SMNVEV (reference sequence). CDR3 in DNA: TGTGCCAGCAGTTTCCTCAGGGCAGAGACCCAGTACTTC. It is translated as CASSFLRAETQYF.

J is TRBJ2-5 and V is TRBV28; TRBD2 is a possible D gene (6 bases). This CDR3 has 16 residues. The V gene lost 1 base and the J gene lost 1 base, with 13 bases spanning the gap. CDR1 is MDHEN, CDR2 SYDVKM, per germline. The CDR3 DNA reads TGTGCCAGCAGTTTATCCCCCGGGCGGGGCCAAGAGACCCAGTACTTC. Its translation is CASSLSPGRGQETQYF.

CDR3 nucleotide sequence: TGTGCCAGCAGTTACTCGAGGAAGGACTTTATAGATACGCAGTATTTT. Residues: CASSYSRKDFIDTQYF. V and J are TRBV6-5 and TRBJ2-3, with D perhaps matching TRBD2 (5 bases). This CDR3 spans 16 amino acids. Germline loops: CDR1 MNHEY, CDR2 SVGAGI. Between the trimmed V and J ends, which lost 0 bases and 5 bases, there was a span of 15 bases.

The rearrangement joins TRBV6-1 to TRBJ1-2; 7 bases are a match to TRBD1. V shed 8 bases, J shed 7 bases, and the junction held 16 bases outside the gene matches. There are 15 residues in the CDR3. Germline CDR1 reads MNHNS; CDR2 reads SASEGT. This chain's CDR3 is CASQGLLQGFSGYTF. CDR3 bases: TGTGCCAGCCAAGGTCTACTACAGGGGTTCTCTGGCTACACCTTC.

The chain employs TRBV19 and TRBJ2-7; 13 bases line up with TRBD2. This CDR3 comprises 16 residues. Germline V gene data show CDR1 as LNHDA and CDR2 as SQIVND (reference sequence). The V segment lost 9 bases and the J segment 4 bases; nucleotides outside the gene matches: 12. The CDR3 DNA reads TGTGCCAGCGACCCTTCCGGGACTAGCGGGGAATACGAGCAGTACTTC. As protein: CASDPSGTSGEYEQYF.

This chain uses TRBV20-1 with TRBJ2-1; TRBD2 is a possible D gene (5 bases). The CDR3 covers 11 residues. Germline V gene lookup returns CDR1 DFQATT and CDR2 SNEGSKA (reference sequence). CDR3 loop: CLGSRGNEQFF. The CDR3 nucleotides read TGCCTAGGGTCACGCGGGAATGAGCAGTTCTTC.

The CDR3 DNA is TGCGCCAGCAGCCCCGGGCACCGAGGGGATACGCAGTATTTT. Its protein product is CASSPGHRGDTQYF. This chain links TRBV5-1 with TRBJ2-3, with D perhaps matching TRBD2 (5 bases). The CDR3 consists of 14 residues. Germline assignment: CDR1 SGHRS and CDR2 YFSETQ. V was cut by 4 bases and J by 6 bases, with 15 bases left in between.

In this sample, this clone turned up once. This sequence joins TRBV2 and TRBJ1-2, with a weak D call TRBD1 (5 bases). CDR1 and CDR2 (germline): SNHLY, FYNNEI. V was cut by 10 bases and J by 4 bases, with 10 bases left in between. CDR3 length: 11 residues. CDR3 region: CAIGQPYGYTF. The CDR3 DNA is TGTGCCATCGGACAACCCTATGGCTACACCTTC.